The clone carrying this T cell receptor beta chain was found many times. Researchers tagged individual cDNA molecules with unique molecular identifiers. Each CDR3 protein is one row after TCRdb ran MiXCR on the 5' RACE reads. The sample has about 26,000 distinct CDR3 sequences; 3.5% to 4.5% are singletons. This specimen belongs to a study of early T cells in non-severe SARS-CoV-2 infection. The overall study: Unpaired chains resulted from sequencing bulk RNA of unsorted whole blood.

The receptor's source is an adult who was a healthcare worker with PCR-confirmed SARS-CoV-2 infection or an uninfected control (not recorded which). The material sequenced was whole blood.

CDR3 protein: CSVGRTGRGETQYF. DNA for the CDR3: TGCAGCGTTGGGAGGACAGGACGTGGTGAGACCCAGTACTTC. The chain employs TRBV29-1 and TRBJ2-5; 7 nucleotides agree with TRBD1. V lost 4 bases to trimming and J lost 5 bases; unmatched junction nucleotides: 10. CDR3 length equals 14 residues. The germline V gene encodes CDR1 SQVTM and CDR2 ANQGSEA.